This TCR beta chain originates from a study of shared clonotypes between healthy human individuals. Donors included only healthy HIV-negative adults lacking recent acute infections or vaccinations. Sequenced by immunoSEQ multiplex PCR; TCRdb stores in-frame clones only, minus some. The table includes about 1 million clones, about 80% detected once. CDR1 is SGHTA and CDR2 is FQGNSA in the germline V gene. The CDR3 is made up of 16 amino acids. The V and J ends lost 0 bases and 3 bases respectively, with 14 bases between them. The chain is built from TRBV7-2 and TRBJ1-2; D ambiguous. The sequenced material came from memory CD4+ T cells sorted from blood. Described subset: CD45RA-negative fraction. The origin of this receptor is a man aged 18 to 30 in good health. The CDR3 sequence: CASSLARRNPDYGYTF. The DNA for the CDR3 is TGTGCCAGCAGCTTAGCGAGGAGGAACCCTGACTATGGCTACACCTTC.